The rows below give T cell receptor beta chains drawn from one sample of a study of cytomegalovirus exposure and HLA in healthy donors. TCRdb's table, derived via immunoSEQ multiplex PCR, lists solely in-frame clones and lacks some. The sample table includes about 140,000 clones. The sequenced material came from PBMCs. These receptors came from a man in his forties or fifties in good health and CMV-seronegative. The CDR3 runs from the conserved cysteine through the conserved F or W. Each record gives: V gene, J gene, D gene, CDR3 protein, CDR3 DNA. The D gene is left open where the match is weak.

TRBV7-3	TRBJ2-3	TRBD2	CASSLGTSGGADTQYF	TGTGCCAGCAGCTTAGGGACTAGCGGGGGCGCAGATACGCAGTATTTT
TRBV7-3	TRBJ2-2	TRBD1	CASSLTGEPGELFF	TGTGCCAGCAGCCTGACAGGGGAACCCGGGGAGCTGTTTTTT
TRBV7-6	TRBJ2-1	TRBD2	CASSFLAGGPNEQFF	TGTGCCAGCAGCTTCCTAGCGGGGGGGCCCAATGAGCAGTTCTTC
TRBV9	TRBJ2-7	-	CASSIEEGSYYEQYF	TGTGCCAGCAGCATAGAGGAGGGGAGTTACTACGAGCAGTACTTC
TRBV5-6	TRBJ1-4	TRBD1	CASGLTGVDEKLFF	TGTGCCAGCGGGTTGACAGGGGTAGATGAAAAACTGTTTTTT
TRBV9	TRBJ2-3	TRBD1	CASSPRQGVEDTQYF	TGTGCCAGCAGCCCGAGACAGGGGGTAGAAGATACGCAGTATTTT
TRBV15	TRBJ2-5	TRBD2	CATSYLGTSGQETQYF	TGTGCCACCAGTTACCTCGGGACTAGCGGACAAGAGACCCAGTACTTC
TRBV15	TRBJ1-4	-	CATSRVRDYYEKLFF	TGTGCCACCAGCAGAGTTAGGGACTATTATGAAAAACTGTTTTTT
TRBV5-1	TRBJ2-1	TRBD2	CASSSLAGGAYNEQFF	TGCGCCAGCAGCTCCTTAGCGGGGGGTGCCTACAATGAGCAGTTCTTC
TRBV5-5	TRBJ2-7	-	CASSRASGSHEQYF	TGTGCCAGCAGCCGAGCTTCGGGGTCCCACGAGCAGTACTTC
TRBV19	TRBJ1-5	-	CASSILAGTQPRHF	TGTGCCAGTAGTATATTGGCAGGCACCCAGCCCCGGCATTTT
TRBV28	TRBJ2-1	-	CASSLYYEQFF	TGTGCCAGCAGTTTATACTATGAGCAGTTCTTC
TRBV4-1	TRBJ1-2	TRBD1	CASSPRTGINYGYTF	TGCGCCAGCAGCCCTCGGACAGGGATTAACTATGGCTACACCTTC